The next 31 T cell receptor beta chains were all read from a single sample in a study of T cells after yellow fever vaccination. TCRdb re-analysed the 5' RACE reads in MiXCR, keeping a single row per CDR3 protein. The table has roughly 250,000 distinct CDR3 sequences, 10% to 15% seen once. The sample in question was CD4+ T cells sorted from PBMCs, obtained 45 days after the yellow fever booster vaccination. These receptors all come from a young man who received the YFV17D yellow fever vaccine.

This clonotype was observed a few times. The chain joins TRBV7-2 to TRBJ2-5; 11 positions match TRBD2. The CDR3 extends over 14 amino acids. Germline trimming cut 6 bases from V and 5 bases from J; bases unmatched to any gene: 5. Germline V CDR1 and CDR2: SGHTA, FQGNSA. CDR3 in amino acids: CASRFLAGGETQYF. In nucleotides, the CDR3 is TGTGCCAGCAGATTTCTAGCGGGAGGCGAGACCCAGTACTTC.

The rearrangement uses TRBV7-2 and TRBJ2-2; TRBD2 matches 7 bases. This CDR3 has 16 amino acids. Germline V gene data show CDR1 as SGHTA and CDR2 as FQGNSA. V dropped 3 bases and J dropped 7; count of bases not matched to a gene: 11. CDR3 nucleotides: TGTGCCAGCAGCTTCGGCGGGAGTAATTCTTACGGGGAGCTGTTTTTT. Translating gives CASSFGGSNSYGELFF.

The CDR3 DNA sequence: TGCAGTGCTAGTGTACTAGCTGGAGCGCCCGAGCAGTTCTTC. Its translation: CSASVLAGAPEQFF. This sequence joins TRBV20-1 and TRBJ2-1; possibly TRBD2 for D (6 bases). Trimming shortened V by 3 bases and J by 10 bases, and 19 bases separated the two germline ends. This CDR3 has 14 amino acids. Looked up from germline, CDR1 is DFQATT and CDR2 is SNEGSKA (reference sequence).

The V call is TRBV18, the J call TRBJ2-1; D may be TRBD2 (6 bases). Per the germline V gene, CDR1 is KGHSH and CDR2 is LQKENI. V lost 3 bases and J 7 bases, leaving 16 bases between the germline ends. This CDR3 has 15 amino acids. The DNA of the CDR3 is TGTGCCAGCTCACCGCCTTGGCCCGGGGGTAATGAGCAGTTCTTC. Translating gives CASSPPWPGGNEQFF.

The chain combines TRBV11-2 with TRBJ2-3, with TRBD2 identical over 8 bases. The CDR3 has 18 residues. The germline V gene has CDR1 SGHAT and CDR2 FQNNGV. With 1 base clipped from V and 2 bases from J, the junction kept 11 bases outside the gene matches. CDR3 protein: CASSLVGGSGIDTDTQYF. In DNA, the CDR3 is TGTGCCAGCAGCTTAGTAGGGGGTAGCGGGATTGACACAGATACGCAGTATTTT.

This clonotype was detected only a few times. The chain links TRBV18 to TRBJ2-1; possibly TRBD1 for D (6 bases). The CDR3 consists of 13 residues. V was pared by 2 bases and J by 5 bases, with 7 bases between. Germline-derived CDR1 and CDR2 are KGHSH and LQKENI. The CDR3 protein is CASSPRTDNEQFF. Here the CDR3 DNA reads TGTGCCAGCTCACCAAGGACAGACAATGAGCAGTTCTTC.

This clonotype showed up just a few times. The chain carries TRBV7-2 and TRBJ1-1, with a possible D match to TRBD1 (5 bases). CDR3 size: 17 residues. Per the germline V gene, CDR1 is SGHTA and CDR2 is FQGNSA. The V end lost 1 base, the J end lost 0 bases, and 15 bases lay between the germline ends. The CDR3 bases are TGTGCCAGCAGCTTAGGGAGCCTAGGGACTATGAACACTGAAGCTTTCTTT. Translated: CASSLGSLGTMNTEAFF.

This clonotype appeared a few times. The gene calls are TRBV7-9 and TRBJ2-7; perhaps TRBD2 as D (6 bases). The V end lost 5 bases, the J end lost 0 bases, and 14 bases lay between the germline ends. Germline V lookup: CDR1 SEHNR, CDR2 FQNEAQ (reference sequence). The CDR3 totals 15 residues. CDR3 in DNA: TGTGCCAGCAGCGTTCGGGGGTTGAGCTCCTACGAGCAGTACTTC. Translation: CASSVRGLSSYEQYF.

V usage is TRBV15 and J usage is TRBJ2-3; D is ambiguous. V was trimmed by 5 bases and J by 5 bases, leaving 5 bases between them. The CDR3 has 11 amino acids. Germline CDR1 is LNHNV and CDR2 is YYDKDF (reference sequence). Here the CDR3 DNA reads TGTGCCACCAGCTTAGGAGATACGCAGTATTTT. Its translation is CATSLGDTQYF.

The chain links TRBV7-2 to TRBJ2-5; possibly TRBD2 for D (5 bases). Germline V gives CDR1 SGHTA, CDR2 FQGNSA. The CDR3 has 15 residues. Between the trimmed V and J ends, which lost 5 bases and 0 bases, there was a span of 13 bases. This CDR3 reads CASSPGRPYQETQYF. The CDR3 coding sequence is TGTGCCAGCAGCCCGGGGAGACCGTACCAAGAGACCCAGTACTTC.

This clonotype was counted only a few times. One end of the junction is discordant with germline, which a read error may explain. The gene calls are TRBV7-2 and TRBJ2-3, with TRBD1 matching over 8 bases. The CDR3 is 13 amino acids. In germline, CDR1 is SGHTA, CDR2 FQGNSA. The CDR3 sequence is CASSLGIAGGYLF. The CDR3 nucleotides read TGTGCCAGCAGCTTAGGTATCGCAGGGGGCTACCTATTT.

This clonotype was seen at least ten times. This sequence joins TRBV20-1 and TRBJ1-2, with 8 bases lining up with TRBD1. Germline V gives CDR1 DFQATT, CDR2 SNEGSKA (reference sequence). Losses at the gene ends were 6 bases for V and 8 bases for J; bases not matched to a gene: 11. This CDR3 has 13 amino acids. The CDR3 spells CSAKTGGVRGYTF. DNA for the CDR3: TGCAGTGCAAAAACAGGGGGTGTGCGAGGCTACACCTTC.

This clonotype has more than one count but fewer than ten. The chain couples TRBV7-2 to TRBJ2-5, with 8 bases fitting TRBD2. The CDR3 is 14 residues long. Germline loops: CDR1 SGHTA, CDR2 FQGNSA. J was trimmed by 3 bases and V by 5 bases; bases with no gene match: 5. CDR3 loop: CASSEGLGKETQYF. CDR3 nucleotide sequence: TGTGCCAGCAGCGAGGGACTAGGAAAAGAGACCCAGTACTTC. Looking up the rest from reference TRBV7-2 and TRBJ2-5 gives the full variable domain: GAGVSQSPSNKVTEKGKDVELRCDPISGHTALYWYRQSLGQGLEFLIYFQGNSAPDKSGLPSDRFSAERTGGSVSTLTIQRTQQEDSAVYLCASSEGLGKETQYFGPGTRLLVL.

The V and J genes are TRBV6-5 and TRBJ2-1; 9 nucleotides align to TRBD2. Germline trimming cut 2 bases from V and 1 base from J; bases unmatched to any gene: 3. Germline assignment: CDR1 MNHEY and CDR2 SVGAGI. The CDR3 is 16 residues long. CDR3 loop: CASSYVLAGSYNEQFF. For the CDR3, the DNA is TGTGCCAGCAGTTACGTTCTAGCGGGATCCTACAATGAGCAGTTCTTC.

This CDR3 reads CSASRDGSPYEQYF. The CDR3 region has the DNA TGCAGTGCTTCCCGGGACGGGTCCCCCTACGAGCAGTACTTC. The chain joins TRBV20-1 to TRBJ2-7; D assignment may be TRBD1 or TRBD2 (5 bases each). Germline V lookup: CDR1 DFQATT, CDR2 SNEGSKA (reference sequence). V lost 5 bases, J lost 2 bases, and 16 bases lay in between. The CDR3 runs 14 residues.

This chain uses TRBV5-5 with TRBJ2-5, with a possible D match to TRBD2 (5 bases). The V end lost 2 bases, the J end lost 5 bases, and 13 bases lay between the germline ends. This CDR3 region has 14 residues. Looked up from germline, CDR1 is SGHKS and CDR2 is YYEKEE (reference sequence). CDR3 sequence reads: CASSFSRRGETQYF. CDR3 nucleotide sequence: TGTGCCAGCAGCTTTAGCAGACGAGGGGAGACCCAGTACTTC.

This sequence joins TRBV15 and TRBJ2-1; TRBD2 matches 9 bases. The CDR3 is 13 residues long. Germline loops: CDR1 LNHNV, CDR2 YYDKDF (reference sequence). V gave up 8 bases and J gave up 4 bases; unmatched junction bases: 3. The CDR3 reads CATGLAGYNEQFF. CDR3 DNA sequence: TGTGCCACCGGCCTAGCGGGATACAATGAGCAGTTCTTC.

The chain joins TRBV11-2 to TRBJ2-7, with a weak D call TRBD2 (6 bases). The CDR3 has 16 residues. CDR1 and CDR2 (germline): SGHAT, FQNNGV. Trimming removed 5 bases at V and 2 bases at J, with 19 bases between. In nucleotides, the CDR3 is TGTGCCAGCAGCCCGGAAGGGTGGCGGGACCCCTACGAGCAGTACTTC. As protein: CASSPEGWRDPYEQYF.

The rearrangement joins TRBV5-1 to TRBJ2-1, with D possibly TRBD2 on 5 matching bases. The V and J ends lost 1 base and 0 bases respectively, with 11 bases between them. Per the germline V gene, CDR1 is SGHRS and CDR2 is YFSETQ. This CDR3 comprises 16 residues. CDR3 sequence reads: CASSLIASSSYNEQFF. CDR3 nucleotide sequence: TGCGCCAGCAGCTTGATAGCGTCTAGCTCCTACAATGAGCAGTTCTTC.

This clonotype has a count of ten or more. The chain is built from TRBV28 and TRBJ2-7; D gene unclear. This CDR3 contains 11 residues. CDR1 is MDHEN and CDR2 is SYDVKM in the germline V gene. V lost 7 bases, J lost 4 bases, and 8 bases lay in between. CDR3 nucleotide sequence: TGTGCCAGCACCTCGAAATACGAGCAGTACTTC. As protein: CASTSKYEQYF.

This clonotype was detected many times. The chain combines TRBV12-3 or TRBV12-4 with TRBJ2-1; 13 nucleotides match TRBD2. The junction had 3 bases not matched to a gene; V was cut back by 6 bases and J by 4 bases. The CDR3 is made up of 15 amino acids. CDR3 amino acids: CASSVGLAGYNEQFF. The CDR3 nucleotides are TGTGCCAGCAGCGTGGGACTAGCGGGGTACAATGAGCAGTTCTTC.

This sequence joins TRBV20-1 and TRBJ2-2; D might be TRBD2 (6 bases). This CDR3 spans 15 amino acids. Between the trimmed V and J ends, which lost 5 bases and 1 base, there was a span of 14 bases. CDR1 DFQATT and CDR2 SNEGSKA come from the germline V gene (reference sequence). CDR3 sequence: CSAPGGGVNTGELFF. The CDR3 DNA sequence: TGCAGTGCTCCAGGTGGCGGGGTGAACACCGGGGAGCTGTTTTTT.

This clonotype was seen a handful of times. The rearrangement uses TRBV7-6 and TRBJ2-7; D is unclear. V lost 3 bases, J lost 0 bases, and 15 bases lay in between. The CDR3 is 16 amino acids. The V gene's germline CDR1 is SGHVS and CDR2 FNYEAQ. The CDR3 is CASSLALAPSSYEQYF. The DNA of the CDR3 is TGTGCCAGCAGCTTGGCTCTCGCGCCTAGCTCCTACGAGCAGTACTTC. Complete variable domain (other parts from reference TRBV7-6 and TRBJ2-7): GAGVSQSPRYKVTKRGQDVALRCDPISGHVSLYWYRQALGQGPEFLTYFNYEAQQDKSGLPNDRFSAERPEGSISTLTIQRTEQRDSAMYRCASSLALAPSSYEQYFGPGTRLTVT.

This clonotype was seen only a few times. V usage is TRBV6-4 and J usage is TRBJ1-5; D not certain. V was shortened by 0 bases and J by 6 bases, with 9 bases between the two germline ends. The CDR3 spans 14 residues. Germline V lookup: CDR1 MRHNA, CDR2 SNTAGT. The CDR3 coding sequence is TGTGCCAGCAGTGACTCGTTATGGGGTCAGCCCCAGCATTTT. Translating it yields CASSDSLWGQPQHF.

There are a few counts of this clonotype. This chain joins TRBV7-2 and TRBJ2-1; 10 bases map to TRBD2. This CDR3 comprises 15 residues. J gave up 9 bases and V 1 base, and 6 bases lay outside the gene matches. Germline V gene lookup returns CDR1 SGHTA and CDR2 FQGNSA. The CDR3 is CASSLGLAGASEQFF. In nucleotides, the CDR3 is TGTGCCAGCAGCTTAGGGCTAGCGGGAGCTTCTGAGCAGTTCTTC.

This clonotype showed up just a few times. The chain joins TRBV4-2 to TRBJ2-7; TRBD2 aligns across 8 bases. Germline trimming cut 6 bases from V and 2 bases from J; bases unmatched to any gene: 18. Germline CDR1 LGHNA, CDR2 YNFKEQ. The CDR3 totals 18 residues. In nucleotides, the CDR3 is TGTGCCAGCAGTCACCCAAGACAGTCCGGGACTAGGGCCTACGAGCAGTACTTC. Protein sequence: CASSHPRQSGTRAYEQYF.

As DNA, the CDR3 is TGTGCCATCAGTGGCAGCGGAGGGAGGAGCTCAGATACGCAGTATTTT. Amino acid sequence: CAISGSGGRSSDTQYF. This chain connects TRBV10-3 to TRBJ2-3; maybe TRBD2 (6 bases). The V end was cut by 4 bases, the J end by 4 bases, with 18 bases between. This CDR3 has 16 amino acids. Germline V lookup: CDR1 ENHRY, CDR2 SYGVKD.

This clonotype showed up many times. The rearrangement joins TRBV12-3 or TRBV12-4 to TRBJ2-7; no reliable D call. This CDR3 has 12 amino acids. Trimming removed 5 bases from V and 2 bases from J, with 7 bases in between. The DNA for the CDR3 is TGTGCCAGCAGTGTCAGAACCTACGAGCAGTACTTC. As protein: CASSVRTYEQYF.

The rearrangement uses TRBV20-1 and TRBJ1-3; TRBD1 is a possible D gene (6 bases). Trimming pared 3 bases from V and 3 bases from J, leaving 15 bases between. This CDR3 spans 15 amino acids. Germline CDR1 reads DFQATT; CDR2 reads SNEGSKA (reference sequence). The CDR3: CSARAPRGVGNTIYF. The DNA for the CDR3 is TGCAGTGCTAGGGCACCCAGGGGTGTTGGAAACACCATATATTTT.

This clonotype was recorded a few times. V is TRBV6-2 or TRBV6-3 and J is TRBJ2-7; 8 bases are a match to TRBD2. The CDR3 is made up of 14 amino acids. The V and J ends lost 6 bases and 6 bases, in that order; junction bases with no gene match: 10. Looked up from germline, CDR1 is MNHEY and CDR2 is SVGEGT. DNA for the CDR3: TGTGCCAGCAGCAAGGAAGCGGGAGAACGCGAGCAGTACTTC. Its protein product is CASSKEAGEREQYF.

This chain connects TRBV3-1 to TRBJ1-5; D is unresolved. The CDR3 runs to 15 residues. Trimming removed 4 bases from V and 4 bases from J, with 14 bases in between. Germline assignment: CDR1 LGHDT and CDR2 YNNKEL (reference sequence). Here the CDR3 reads CASSPISGLNQPQHF. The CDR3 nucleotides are TGTGCCAGCAGCCCCATCTCGGGGTTGAATCAGCCCCAGCATTTT.